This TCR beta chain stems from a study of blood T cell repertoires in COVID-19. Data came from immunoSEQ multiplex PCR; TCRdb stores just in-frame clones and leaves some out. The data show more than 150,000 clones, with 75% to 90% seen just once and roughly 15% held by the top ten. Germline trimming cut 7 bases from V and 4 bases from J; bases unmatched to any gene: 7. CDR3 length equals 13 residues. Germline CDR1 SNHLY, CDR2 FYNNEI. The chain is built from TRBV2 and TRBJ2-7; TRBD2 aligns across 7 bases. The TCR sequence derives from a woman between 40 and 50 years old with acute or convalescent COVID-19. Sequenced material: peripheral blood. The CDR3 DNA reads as TGTGCCAGCAATCTAGCGGAGGGATACGAGCAGTACTTC. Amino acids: CASNLAEGYEQYF.